The 28 T cell receptor beta chains below all came from one sample that was sequenced in a study of Ad26.COV2.S vaccination and SARS-CoV-2 variants. Here immunoSEQ multiplex PCR was the method, and the copy in TCRdb shows in-frame clones only, minus some. The repertoire holds approximately 280,000 clones, with 70% to 90% as singletons. The treatment denotes: roughly 20 received Ad26.COV2.S at low or high dose, single or two shots; roughly five received placebo; per-sample allocation not given. Sampling happened 63 days after the first vaccine or placebo injection. The sequences come from peripheral blood, collected in a trial of Ad26.COV2.S vaccine versus placebo. The receptors derive from a person aged 18-60 years who received the Ad26.COV2.S COVID-19 vaccine or a placebo.

This clone appeared once. The chain joins TRBV10-1 to TRBJ1-4; D is perhaps TRBD1 (5 bases). Trimming cost V 3 bases and J 6 bases, with 23 bases left between them. Germline loops: CDR1 WNHNN, CDR2 SYGVQD (reference sequence). The CDR3 has 18 amino acids. The CDR3 reads CASSDLGERDSGYEKLFF. In nucleotides, the CDR3 is TGCGCCAGCAGTGACCTGGGGGAAAGAGATTCAGGGTATGAAAAACTGTTTTTT.

The gene calls are TRBV28 and TRBJ2-7; 7 nucleotides match TRBD2. Germline-derived CDR1 and CDR2 are MDHEN and SYDVKM. This CDR3 region has 14 residues. J lost 7 bases, V lost 6 bases, and 12 bases had no gene match. DNA of the CDR3: TGTGCCAGCAGCCCCGGGACTACGGGTCTTGAGCAGTACTTC. Protein: CASSPGTTGLEQYF.

This chain links TRBV4-3 with TRBJ2-5; 12 nucleotides agree with TRBD2. The CDR3 is 17 residues long. Germline assignment: CDR1 LGHNA and CDR2 YSLEER. V shed 1 base, J shed 0 bases, and the junction held 3 bases outside the gene matches. DNA for the CDR3: TGCGCCAGCAGCCAAGGACTAGCGGGGGCATACCAAGAGACCCAGTACTTC. Translated, it gives CASSQGLAGAYQETQYF.

The rearrangement links TRBV9 to TRBJ2-7, with D unclear. V shed 4 bases and J shed 2 bases, with 13 bases lying between them. This CDR3 is 14 amino acids long. Per germline, CDR1 SGDLS and CDR2 YYNGEE. Here the CDR3 DNA reads TGTGCCAGCAGCCGCGGAGACAACGCCTACGAGCAGTACTTC. The encoded protein is CASSRGDNAYEQYF.

Notes on this clone: Other DNA sequences from this sample encode an identical CDR3 as well. V gene TRBV5-1 combines with J gene TRBJ2-5; D unresolved. Germline CDR1 and CDR2: SGHRS and YFSETQ. V dropped 5 bases and J dropped 2 bases, with 4 bases sitting between them. The CDR3 totals 11 residues. The CDR3, as DNA: TGCGCCAGCAGTCTACAAGAGACCCAGTACTTC. It translates to CASSLQETQYF.

The CDR3 DNA follows: TGCGCCAGCAGTGAGCCACAGGGAAGGGGCACCGGGGAGCTGTTTTTT. This gives the protein CASSEPQGRGTGELFF. V usage is TRBV10-1 and J usage is TRBJ2-2; D is possibly TRBD1 (6 bases). From germline, CDR1 is WNHNN and CDR2 SYGVQD (reference sequence). V dropped 2 bases and J dropped 4 bases, with 14 bases sitting between them. This CDR3 is built from 16 residues.

The chain joins TRBV21-1 to TRBJ2-2. TRBV21-1 constitutes a pseudogene. The CDR3 contains 15 residues. The CDR3 loop is CASSKSLYGTGELFF. The CDR3 nucleotides are TGTGCCAGCAGCAAATCTCTATATGGGACCGGGGAGCTGTTTTTT.

CDR3 nucleotides: TGTGCCAGCAGCTCTCAGTTTTTCGGCGGGAGGGCCGACACCGGGGAGCTGTTTTTT. Its protein product is CASSSQFFGGRADTGELFF. The V gene is TRBV6-6, the J gene TRBJ2-2; 9 bases line up with TRBD2. J was trimmed by 3 bases and V by 6 bases; bases with no gene match: 17. The CDR3 spans 19 residues. CDR1 is MNHNY and CDR2 is SVGAGI in the germline V gene (reference sequence).

The genes are TRBV11-2 and TRBJ1-2; D uncertain. Germline V gives CDR1 SGHAT, CDR2 FQNNGV. The CDR3 is 15 amino acids. With 0 bases removed from V and 1 base from J, the gap between germline ends came to 9 bases. The CDR3 here is CASSLDRSVNYGYTF. In DNA form, the CDR3 reads TGTGCCAGCAGCTTAGATCGCAGCGTTAACTATGGCTACACCTTC. The whole variable domain, remainder taken from reference TRBV11-2 and TRBJ1-2, is EAGVAQSPRYKIIEKRQSVAFWCNPISGHATLYWYQQILGQGPKLLIQFQNNGVVDDSQLPKDRFSAERLKGVDSTLKIQPAKLEDSAVYLCASSLDRSVNYGYTFGSGTRLTVV.

This chain uses TRBV6-1 with TRBJ2-4; either TRBD1 or TRBD2 may supply D (5 bases each). The V gene lost 3 bases and the J gene lost 1 base, with 10 bases spanning the gap. The CDR3 extends over 15 amino acids. The germline V gene has CDR1 MNHNS and CDR2 SASEGT. The CDR3 nucleotides are TGTGCCAGCAGTGAGGGGGAGAGGGCCAAAAACATTCAGTACTTC. Its protein is CASSEGERAKNIQYF.

This clone showed up just a few times. The chain uses TRBV6-5 and TRBJ1-2; weak D call: TRBD1 (5 bases). Germline CDR1 and CDR2: MNHEY and SVGAGI. The CDR3 is 12 amino acids. V was cut by 10 bases and J by 4 bases, with 13 bases left in between. The CDR3 here is CATRAGFYGYTF. The CDR3, as DNA: TGTGCCACCAGGGCCGGGTTCTATGGCTACACCTTC.

J is TRBJ2-3 and V is TRBV5-1; 7 bases align to TRBD1. Trimming took 4 bases from V and 1 from J; bases not matched to a gene: 6. This CDR3 contains 15 residues. CDR1 is SGHRS, CDR2 YFSETQ, per germline. CDR3 nucleotides: TGCGCCAGCAGCCTCCGGGACAGCGGCACAGATACGCAGTATTTT. Protein: CASSLRDSGTDTQYF.

The chain has TRBV6-1 and TRBJ1-4, with D possibly TRBD1 on 5 matching bases. The CDR3 covers 17 residues. Germline V gene data show CDR1 as MNHNS and CDR2 as SASEGT. V lost 2 bases and J lost 0, with 13 bases in between. The DNA for the CDR3 is TGTGCCAGCAGTGAACGGGGCAGGTTAGCAACTAATGAAAAACTGTTTTTT. Protein product: CASSERGRLATNEKLFF.

This clone turned up a few times. The V and J genes are TRBV11-1 and TRBJ2-2; 10 positions match TRBD2. V trimming: 5 bases; J trimming: 0 bases; junction bases outside the gene matches: 3. Germline values: CDR1 SGHAT, CDR2 FQDESV (reference sequence). The CDR3 consists of 16 residues. CDR3 region: CASSTLAGANTGELFF. The CDR3, as DNA: TGTGCCAGCAGCACTCTAGCGGGAGCGAACACCGGGGAGCTGTTTTTT.

This clone was recorded once. The J gene is TRBJ2-7, the V gene TRBV5-4, with D unresolved. The CDR3 runs to 12 residues. Trimming removed 10 bases at V and 2 bases at J, with 13 bases between. Germline lookup yields CDR1 SGHNT and CDR2 YYREEE (reference sequence). CDR3 sequence reads: CAGRWITYEQYF. For the CDR3, the DNA is TGTGCCGGTCGGTGGATTACCTACGAGCAGTACTTC. The full variable domain, rest sourced from reference TRBV5-4 and TRBJ2-7, is ETGVTQSPTHLIKTRGQQVTLRCSSQSGHNTVSWYQQALGQGPQFIFQYYREEENGRGNFPPRFSGLQFPNYSSELNVNALELDDSALYLCAGRWITYEQYFGPGTRLTVT.

The gene calls are TRBV19 and TRBJ1-2, with D possibly being TRBD1 (5 bases). CDR1 and CDR2 from the germline V gene are LNHDA and SQIVND (reference sequence). V lost 2 bases to trimming and J lost 3 bases, with 10 bases between them. The CDR3 has 14 amino acids. CDR3: CASSITGTDYGYTF. DNA for the CDR3: TGTGCCAGTAGTATAACCGGGACGGACTATGGCTACACCTTC.

V usage is TRBV30 and J usage is TRBJ2-2, with D uncertain. The V end lost 4 bases, the J end lost 6 bases, and 15 bases lay between the germline ends. The CDR3 sequence is 14 residues long. Germline lookup yields CDR1 GTSNPN and CDR2 SVGIG (reference sequence). CDR3 region: CAWTLDDWAGELFF. The CDR3 DNA follows: TGTGCCTGGACTCTCGATGATTGGGCCGGGGAGCTGTTTTTT.

The chain has TRBV11-3 and TRBJ1-2, with D possibly being TRBD1 (6 bases). CDR3 length: 17 amino acids. Germline CDR1 and CDR2: SGHNT and YENEEA. V was shortened by 5 bases and J by 4 bases, with 23 bases between the two germline ends. In DNA form, the CDR3 reads TGTGCCAGCAGCCCAAGGACAGTAACCCAGTCAGGCTATGGCTACACCTTC. Translated, it gives CASSPRTVTQSGYGYTF.

The V gene is TRBV7-2, the J gene TRBJ1-2, with D unclear. The CDR3 is 16 amino acids. V lost 1 base and J 8 bases, leaving 20 bases between the germline ends. Per germline, CDR1 SGHTA and CDR2 FQGNSA. This CDR3 is CASSLGPLQSGYGYTF. DNA of the CDR3: TGTGCCAGCAGCTTAGGGCCCCTGCAGTCCGGGTACGGCTACACCTTC.

J is TRBJ1-1 and V is TRBV11-2; D is ambiguous. This CDR3 region has 13 residues. V lost 5 bases, J lost 1 base, and 8 bases lay in between. CDR1 is SGHAT and CDR2 is FQNNGV in the germline V gene. CDR3 DNA sequence: TGTGCCAGCAGCCGCACCACGAACACTGAAGCTTTCTTT. Translating it yields CASSRTTNTEAFF.

This clone was observed a handful of times. The J gene is TRBJ1-2, the V gene TRBV2; D uncertain. The CDR3 totals 13 residues. Germline loops: CDR1 SNHLY, CDR2 FYNNEI. The V and J ends lost 6 bases and 0 bases respectively, with 8 bases between them. CDR3 in amino acids: CASRDLSNYGYTF. As DNA, the CDR3 is TGTGCCAGCAGGGACCTATCTAACTATGGCTACACCTTC.

The chain has TRBV30 and TRBJ2-3; D is unclear. The V end lost 0 bases, the J end lost 0 bases, and 4 bases lay between the germline ends. Looked up from germline, CDR1 is GTSNPN and CDR2 is SVGIG (reference sequence). The CDR3 has 13 residues. The CDR3 protein is CAWSVLSTDTQYF. CDR3 coding DNA: TGTGCCTGGAGTGTATTGAGCACAGATACGCAGTATTTT. Full variable domain (missing parts from reference TRBV30 and TRBJ2-3): SQTIHQWPATLVQPVGSPLSLECTVEGTSNPNLYWYRQAAGRGLQLLFYSVGIGQISSEVPQNLSASRPQDRQFILSSKKLLLSDSGFYLCAWSVLSTDTQYFGPGTRLTVL.

The chain has TRBV6-2 or TRBV6-3 and TRBJ1-2; D ambiguous. V lost 4 bases to trimming and J lost 4 bases, with 13 bases between them. The CDR3 spans 14 residues. CDR1 and CDR2 (germline): MNHEY, SVGEGT. CDR3 loop: CASSSNAGIYGYTF. In DNA form, the CDR3 reads TGTGCCAGCAGTTCGAATGCAGGAATCTATGGCTACACCTTC.

This clone appeared once. The rearrangement joins TRBV5-6 to TRBJ2-7; no firm D call. The CDR3 is 14 residues long. V lost 6 bases and J 1 base, leaving 14 bases between the germline ends. Germline V CDR1 and CDR2: SGHDT, YYEEEE. CDR3 sequence reads: CASIGQRSSYEQYF. CDR3 nucleotides: TGTGCCAGCATCGGGCAGCGCAGTTCCTACGAGCAGTACTTC.

The rearrangement joins TRBV5-1 to TRBJ1-6; 11 bases line up with TRBD1. The CDR3 is made up of 16 amino acids. The trim removed 0 bases at V and 7 bases at J, leaving 3 bases unmatched. The germline V gene has CDR1 SGHRS and CDR2 YFSETQ. In DNA, the CDR3 is TGCGCCAGCAGCTTGGGCTGGACAGGGGGCAATTCACCCCTCCACTTT. Residues: CASSLGWTGGNSPLHF.

The chain employs TRBV12-3 or TRBV12-4 and TRBJ2-3, with D uncertain. Deletions cut 5 bases from V and 2 bases from J, with 2 bases between. There are 11 residues in the CDR3. CDR3 nucleotides: TGTGCCAGCAGTGCCACAGATACGCAGTATTTT. Protein sequence: CASSATDTQYF.

This clone showed up just once. The chain couples TRBV6-4 to TRBJ2-1, with TRBD2 matching 7 bases. J was trimmed by 5 bases and V by 6 bases; bases with no gene match: 7. CDR1 and CDR2 (germline): MRHNA, SNTAGT. The CDR3 is 14 residues long. The CDR3 nucleotides are TGTGCCAGCAGCAGCCAGCGGGGTAACAATGAGCAGTTCTTC. This encodes CASSSQRGNNEQFF.

The chain couples TRBV4-3 to TRBJ1-2; D not certain. The CDR3 length is 15 residues. V was cut by 2 bases and J by 1 base, with 11 bases left in between. Germline V CDR1 and CDR2: LGHNA, YSLEER. The CDR3 sequence is CASSQTLRSNYGYTF. CDR3 sequence (DNA): TGCGCCAGCAGCCAAACTCTCCGCAGTAACTATGGCTACACCTTC.